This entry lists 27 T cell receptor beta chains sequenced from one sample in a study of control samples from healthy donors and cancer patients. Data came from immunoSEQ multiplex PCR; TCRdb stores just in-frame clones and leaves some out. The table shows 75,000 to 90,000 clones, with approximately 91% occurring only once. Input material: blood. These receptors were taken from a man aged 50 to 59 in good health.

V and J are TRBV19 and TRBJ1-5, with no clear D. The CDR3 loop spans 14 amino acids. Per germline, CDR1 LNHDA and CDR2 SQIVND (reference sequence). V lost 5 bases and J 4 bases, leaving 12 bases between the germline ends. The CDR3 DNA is TGTGCCAGTAGTTCAGTGGCTGAAAATCAGCCCCAGCATTTT. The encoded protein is CASSSVAENQPQHF.

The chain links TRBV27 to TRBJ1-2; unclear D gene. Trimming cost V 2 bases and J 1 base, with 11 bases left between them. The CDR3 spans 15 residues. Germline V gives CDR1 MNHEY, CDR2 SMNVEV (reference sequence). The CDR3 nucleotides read TGTGCCAGCAGTTTAGGGCAGAAACTTAACTATGGCTACACCTTC. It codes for CASSLGQKLNYGYTF.

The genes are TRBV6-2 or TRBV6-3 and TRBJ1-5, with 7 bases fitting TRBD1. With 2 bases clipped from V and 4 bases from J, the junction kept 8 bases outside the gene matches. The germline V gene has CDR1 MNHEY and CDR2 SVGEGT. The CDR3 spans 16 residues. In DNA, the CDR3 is TGTGCCAGCAGTTACCAAGGGGACAGAATTAATCAGCCCCAGCATTTT. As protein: CASSYQGDRINQPQHF.

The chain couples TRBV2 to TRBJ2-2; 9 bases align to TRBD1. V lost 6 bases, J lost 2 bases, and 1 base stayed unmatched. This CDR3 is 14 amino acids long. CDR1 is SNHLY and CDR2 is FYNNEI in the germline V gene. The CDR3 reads CASRGQGNTGELFF. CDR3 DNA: TGTGCCAGCAGGGGACAGGGTAACACCGGGGAGCTGTTTTTT.

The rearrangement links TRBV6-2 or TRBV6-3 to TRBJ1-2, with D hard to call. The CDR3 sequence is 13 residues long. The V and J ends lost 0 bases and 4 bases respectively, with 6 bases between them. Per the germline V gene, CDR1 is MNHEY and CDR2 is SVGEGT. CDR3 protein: CASSYSNSYGYTF. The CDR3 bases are TGTGCCAGCAGTTACTCGAACAGCTATGGCTACACCTTC.

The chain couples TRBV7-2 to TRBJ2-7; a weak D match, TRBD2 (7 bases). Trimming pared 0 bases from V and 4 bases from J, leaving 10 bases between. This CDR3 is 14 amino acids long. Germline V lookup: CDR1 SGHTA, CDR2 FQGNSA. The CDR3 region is CASSLAGGRYEQYF. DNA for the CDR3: TGTGCCAGCAGCTTAGCGGGGGGGCGGTACGAGCAGTACTTC.

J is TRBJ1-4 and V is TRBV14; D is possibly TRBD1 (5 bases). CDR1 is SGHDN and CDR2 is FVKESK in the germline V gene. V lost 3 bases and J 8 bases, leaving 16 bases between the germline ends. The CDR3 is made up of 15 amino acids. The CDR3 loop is CASSHIGDSSEKLFF. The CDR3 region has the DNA TGTGCCAGCAGCCACATCGGGGACTCGAGCGAAAAACTGTTTTTT.

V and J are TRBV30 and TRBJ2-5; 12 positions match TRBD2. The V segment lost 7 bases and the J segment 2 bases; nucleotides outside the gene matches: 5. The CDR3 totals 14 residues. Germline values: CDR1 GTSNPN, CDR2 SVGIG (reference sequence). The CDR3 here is CASGTSGGQETQYF. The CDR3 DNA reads TGTGCCTCCGGAACTAGCGGGGGGCAAGAGACCCAGTACTTC.

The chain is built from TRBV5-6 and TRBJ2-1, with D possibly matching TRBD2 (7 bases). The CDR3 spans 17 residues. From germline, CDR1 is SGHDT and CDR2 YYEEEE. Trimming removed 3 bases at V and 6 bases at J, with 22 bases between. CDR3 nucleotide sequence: TGTGCCAGCAGCTCCATGGGGCGGGGGCCCCTGGCCAATGAGCAGTTCTTC. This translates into CASSSMGRGPLANEQFF.

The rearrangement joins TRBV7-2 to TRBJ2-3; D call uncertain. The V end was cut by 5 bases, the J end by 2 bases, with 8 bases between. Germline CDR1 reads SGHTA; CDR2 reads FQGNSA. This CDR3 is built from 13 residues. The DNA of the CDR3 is TGTGCCAGCAGCCCCAGACACACAGATACGCAGTATTTT. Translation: CASSPRHTDTQYF.

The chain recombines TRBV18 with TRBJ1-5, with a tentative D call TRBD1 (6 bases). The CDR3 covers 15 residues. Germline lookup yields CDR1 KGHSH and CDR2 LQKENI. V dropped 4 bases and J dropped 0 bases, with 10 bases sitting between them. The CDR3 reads CASSLGGNSNQPQHF. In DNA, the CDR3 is TGTGCCAGCTCACTAGGGGGAAATAGCAATCAGCCCCAGCATTTT.

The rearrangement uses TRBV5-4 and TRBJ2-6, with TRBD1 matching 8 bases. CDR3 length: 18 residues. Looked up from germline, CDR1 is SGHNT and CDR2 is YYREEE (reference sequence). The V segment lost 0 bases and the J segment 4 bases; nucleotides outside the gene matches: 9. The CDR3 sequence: CASSLAPGGVIGANVLTF. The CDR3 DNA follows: TGTGCCAGCAGCTTGGCCCCAGGGGGCGTAATAGGGGCCAACGTCCTGACTTTC. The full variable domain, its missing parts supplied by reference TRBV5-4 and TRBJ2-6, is ETGVTQSPTHLIKTRGQQVTLRCSSQSGHNTVSWYQQALGQGPQFIFQYYREEENGRGNFPPRFSGLQFPNYSSELNVNALELDDSALYLCASSLAPGGVIGANVLTFGAGSRLTVL.

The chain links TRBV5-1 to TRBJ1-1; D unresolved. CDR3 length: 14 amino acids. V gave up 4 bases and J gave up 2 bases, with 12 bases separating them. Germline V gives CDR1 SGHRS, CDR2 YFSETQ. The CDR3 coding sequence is TGCGCCAGCAGCCCCTGGGTACTCAACACTGAAGCTTTCTTT. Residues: CASSPWVLNTEAFF.

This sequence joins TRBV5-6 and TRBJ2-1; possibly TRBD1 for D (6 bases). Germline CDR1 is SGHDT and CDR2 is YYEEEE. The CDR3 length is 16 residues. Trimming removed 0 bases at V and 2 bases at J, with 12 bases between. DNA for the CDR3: TGTGCCAGCAGCTTGGAGGGTTCAGGGGCCTACAATGAGCAGTTCTTC. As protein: CASSLEGSGAYNEQFF.

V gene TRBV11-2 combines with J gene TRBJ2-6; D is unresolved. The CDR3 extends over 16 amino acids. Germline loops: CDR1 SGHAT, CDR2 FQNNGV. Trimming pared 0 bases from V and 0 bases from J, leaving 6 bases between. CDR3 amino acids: CASSLEIASGANVLTF. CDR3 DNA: TGTGCCAGCAGCTTAGAAATAGCCTCTGGGGCCAACGTCCTGACTTTC.

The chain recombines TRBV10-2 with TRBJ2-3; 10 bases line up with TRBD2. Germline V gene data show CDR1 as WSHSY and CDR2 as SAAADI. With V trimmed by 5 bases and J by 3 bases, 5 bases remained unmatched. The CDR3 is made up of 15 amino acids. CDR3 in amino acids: CASSYSGGQTDTQYF. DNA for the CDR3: TGCGCCAGCAGTTATAGCGGGGGGCAGACAGATACGCAGTATTTT.

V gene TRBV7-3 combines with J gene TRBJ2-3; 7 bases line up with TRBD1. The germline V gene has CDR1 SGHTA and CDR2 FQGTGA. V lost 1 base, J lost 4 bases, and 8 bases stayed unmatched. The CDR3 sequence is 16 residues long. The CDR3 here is CASSLMKTGPPDTQYF. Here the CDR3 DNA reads TGTGCCAGCAGCTTAATGAAGACAGGGCCCCCAGATACGCAGTATTTT.

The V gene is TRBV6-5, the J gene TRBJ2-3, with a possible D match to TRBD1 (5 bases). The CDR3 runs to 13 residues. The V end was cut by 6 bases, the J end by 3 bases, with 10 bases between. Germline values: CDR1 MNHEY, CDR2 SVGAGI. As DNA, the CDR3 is TGTGCCAGCAGGGGGCAGACTACAGATACGCAGTATTTT. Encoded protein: CASRGQTTDTQYF.

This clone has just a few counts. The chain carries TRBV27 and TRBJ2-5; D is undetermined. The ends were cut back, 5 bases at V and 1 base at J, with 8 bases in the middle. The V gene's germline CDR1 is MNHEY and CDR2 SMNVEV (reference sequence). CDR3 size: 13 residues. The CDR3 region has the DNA TGTGCCAGCAGTCCCCTGGGCCAAGAGACCCAGTACTTC. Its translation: CASSPLGQETQYF.

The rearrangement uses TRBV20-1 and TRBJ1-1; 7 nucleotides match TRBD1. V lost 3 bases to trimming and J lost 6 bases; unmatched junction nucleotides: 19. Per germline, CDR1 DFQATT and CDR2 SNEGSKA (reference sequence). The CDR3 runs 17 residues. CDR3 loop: CSASSPQGNKRGAEAFF. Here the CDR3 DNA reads TGCAGTGCTAGTTCCCCACAGGGGAATAAAAGAGGCGCTGAAGCTTTCTTT.

As DNA, the CDR3 is TGTGCCAGCAGTGAGGGGTGGAATGGCTACACCTTC. Translation: CASSEGWNGYTF. The chain has TRBV6-2 or TRBV6-3 and TRBJ1-2; a weak D match, TRBD1 (5 bases). This CDR3 has 12 residues. Trimming removed 5 bases at V and 6 bases at J, with 10 bases between. CDR1 is MNHEY and CDR2 is SVGEGT in the germline V gene.

CDR3 nucleotide sequence: TGCGCCAGCAGCCCACCCCCGGGGGAGGGGTCCTACGAGCAGTACTTC. Encoded protein: CASSPPPGEGSYEQYF. This rearrangement joins TRBV5-1 to TRBJ2-7; 7 bases agree with TRBD2. CDR1 is SGHRS and CDR2 is YFSETQ in the germline V gene. This CDR3 spans 16 amino acids. V was clipped by 4 bases and J by 1 base; unmatched bases: 11.

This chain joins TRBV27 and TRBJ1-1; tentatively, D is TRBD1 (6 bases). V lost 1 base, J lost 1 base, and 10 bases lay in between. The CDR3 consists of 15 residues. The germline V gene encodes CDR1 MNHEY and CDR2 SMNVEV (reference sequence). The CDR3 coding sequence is TGTGCCAGCAGTTTATTTGGGGGCGCGAACACTGAAGCTTTCTTT. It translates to CASSLFGGANTEAFF.

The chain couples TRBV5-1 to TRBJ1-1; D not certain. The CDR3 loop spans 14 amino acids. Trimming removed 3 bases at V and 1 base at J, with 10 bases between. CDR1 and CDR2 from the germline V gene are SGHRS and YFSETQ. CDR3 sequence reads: CASSWRGGNTEAFF. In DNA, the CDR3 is TGCGCCAGCAGCTGGCGTGGCGGGAACACTGAAGCTTTCTTT.

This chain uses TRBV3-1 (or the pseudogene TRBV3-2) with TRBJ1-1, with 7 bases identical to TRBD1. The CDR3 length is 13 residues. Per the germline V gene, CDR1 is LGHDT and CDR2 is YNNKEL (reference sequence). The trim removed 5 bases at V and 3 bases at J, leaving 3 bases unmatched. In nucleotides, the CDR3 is TGTGCCAGCAGCTACACAGGGGACACTGAAGCTTTCTTT. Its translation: CASSYTGDTEAFF.

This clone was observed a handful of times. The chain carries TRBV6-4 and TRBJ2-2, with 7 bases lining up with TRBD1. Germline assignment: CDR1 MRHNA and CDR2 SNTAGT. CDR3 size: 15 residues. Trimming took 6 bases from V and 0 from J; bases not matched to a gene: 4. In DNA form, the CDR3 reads TGTGCCAGCAGCCAAACAGGGGCGAACACCGGGGAGCTGTTTTTT. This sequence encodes CASSQTGANTGELFF.

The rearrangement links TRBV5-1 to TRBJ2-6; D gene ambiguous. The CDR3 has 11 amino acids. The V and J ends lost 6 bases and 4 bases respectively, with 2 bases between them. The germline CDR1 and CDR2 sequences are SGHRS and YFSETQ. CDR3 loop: CASTGANVLTF. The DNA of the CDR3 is TGCGCCAGCACGGGGGCCAACGTCCTGACTTTC.